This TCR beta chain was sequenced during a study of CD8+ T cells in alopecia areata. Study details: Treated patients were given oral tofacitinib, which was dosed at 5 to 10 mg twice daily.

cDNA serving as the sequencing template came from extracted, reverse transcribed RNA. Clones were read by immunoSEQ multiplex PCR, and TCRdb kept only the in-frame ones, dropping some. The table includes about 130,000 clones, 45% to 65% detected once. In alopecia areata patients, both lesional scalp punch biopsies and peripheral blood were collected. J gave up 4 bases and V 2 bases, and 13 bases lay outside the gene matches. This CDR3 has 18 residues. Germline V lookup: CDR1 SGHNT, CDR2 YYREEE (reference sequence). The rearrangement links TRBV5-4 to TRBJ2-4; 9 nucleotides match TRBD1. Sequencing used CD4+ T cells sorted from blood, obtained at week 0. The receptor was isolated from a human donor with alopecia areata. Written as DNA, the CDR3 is TGTGCCAGCAGCTTCGACCTGGGCTGGGGACAGGGTAAAAACATTCAGTACTTC. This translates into CASSFDLGWGQGKNIQYF.